This T cell receptor (beta chain) was sequenced during a study of shared T cell receptors in the human thymus. Sequencing was performed with immunoSEQ multiplex PCR; in TCRdb, only in-frame clones are kept and a portion is missing. In the table there are more than 550,000 clones, approximately 85% of which are singletons. The data also belong to a second study, concerning human thymus T cells. That study adds: The source of the thymus tissue was resections taken during corrective heart surgery.

This receptor was identified in a girl in the first two years of life with a congenital heart defect. Sequencing was carried out using thymocytes.

As DNA, the CDR3 is TGTGCCAGCAGTGAACCAGGACAAACGAGCAATCAGCCCCAGCATTTT. Its translation is CASSEPGQTSNQPQHF. The chain recombines TRBV6-1 with TRBJ1-5; tentative D call: TRBD1 (5 bases). The germline V gene encodes CDR1 MNHNS and CDR2 SASEGT. Trimming shortened V by 2 bases and J by 1 base, and 12 bases separated the two germline ends. This CDR3 has 16 residues.